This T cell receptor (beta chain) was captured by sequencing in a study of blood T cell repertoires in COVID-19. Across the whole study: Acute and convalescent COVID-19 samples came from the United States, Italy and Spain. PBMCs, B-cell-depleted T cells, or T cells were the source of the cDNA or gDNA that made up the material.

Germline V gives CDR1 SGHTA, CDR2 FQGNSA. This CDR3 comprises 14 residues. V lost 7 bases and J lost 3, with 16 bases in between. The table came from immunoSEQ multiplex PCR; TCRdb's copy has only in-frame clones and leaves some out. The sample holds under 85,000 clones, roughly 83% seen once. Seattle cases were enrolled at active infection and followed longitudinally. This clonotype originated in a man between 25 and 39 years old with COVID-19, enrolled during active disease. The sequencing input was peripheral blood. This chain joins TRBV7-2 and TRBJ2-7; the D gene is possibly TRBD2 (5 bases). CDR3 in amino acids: CASNPAGRIYEQYF. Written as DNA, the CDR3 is TGTGCCAGCAACCCGGCGGGCAGGATCTACGAGCAGTACTTC.